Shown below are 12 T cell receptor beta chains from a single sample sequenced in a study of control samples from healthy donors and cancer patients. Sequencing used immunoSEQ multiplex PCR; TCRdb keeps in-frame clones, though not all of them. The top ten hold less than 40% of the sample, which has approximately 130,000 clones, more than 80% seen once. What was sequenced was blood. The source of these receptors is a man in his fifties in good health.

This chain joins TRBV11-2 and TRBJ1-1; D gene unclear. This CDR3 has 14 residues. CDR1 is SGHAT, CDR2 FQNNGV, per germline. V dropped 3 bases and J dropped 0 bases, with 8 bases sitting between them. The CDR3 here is CASSLGRMNTEAFF. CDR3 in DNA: TGTGCCAGCAGCTTGGGTAGGATGAACACTGAAGCTTTCTTT.

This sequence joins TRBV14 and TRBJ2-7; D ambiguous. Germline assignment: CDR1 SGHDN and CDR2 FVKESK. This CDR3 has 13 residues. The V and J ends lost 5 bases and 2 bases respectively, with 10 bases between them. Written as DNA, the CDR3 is TGTGCCAGCAGCGCTCTAGTGACCTACGAGCAGTACTTC. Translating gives CASSALVTYEQYF.

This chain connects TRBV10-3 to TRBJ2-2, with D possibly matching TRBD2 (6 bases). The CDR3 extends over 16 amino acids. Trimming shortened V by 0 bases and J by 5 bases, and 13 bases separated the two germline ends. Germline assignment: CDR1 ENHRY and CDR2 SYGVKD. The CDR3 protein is CAISESTRGSTGELFF. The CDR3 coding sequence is TGTGCCATCAGTGAGTCGACGCGGGGTAGTACCGGGGAGCTGTTTTTT.

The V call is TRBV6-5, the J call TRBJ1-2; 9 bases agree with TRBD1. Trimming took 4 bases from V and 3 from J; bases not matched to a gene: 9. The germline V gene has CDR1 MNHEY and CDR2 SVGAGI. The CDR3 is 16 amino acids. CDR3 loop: CASSSFQDRGYYGYTF. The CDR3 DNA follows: TGTGCCAGCAGTTCATTTCAGGACAGGGGCTACTATGGCTACACCTTC.

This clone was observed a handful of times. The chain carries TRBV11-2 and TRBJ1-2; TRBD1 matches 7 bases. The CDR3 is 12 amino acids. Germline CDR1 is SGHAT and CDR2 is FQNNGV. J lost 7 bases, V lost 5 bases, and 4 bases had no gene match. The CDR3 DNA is TGTGCCAGCAGCGAACAGGGGATTGGCTACACCTTC. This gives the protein CASSEQGIGYTF. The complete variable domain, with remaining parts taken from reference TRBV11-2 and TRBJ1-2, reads EAGVAQSPRYKIIEKRQSVAFWCNPISGHATLYWYQQILGQGPKLLIQFQNNGVVDDSQLPKDRFSAERLKGVDSTLKIQPAKLEDSAVYLCASSEQGIGYTFGSGTRLTVV.

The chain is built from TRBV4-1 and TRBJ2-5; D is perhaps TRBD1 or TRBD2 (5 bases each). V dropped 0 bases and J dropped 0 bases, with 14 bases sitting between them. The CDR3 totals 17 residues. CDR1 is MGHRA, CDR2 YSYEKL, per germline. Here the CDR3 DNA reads TGCGCCAGCAGCCAAGATCGGGGCTCCTCGTACCAAGAGACCCAGTACTTC. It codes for CASSQDRGSSYQETQYF.

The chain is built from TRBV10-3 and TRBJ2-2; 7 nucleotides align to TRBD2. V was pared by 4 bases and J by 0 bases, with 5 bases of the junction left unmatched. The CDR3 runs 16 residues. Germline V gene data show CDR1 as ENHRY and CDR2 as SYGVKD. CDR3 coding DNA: TGTGCCATCAGTGTGCTGGGAGGGGCGAACACCGGGGAGCTGTTTTTT. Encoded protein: CAISVLGGANTGELFF.

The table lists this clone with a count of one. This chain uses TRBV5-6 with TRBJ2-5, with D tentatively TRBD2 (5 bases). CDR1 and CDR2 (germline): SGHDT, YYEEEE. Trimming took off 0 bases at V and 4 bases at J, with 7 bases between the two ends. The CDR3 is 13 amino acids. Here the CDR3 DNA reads TGTGCCAGCAGCTTGGCCGGAGGAGAGACCCAGTACTTC. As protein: CASSLAGGETQYF.

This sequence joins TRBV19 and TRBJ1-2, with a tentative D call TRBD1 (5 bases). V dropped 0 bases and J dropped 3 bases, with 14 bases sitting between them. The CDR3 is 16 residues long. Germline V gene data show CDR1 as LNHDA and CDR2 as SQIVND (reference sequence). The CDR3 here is CASSIDRFRADYGYTF. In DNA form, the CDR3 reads TGTGCCAGTAGTATAGATCGGTTCAGGGCGGACTATGGCTACACCTTC.

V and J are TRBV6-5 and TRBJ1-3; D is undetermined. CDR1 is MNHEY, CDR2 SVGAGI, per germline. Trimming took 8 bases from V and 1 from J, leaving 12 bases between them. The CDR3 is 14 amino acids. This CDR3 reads CASGSGESGNTIYF. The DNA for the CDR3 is TGTGCCAGCGGGTCGGGAGAGTCTGGAAACACCATATATTTT.

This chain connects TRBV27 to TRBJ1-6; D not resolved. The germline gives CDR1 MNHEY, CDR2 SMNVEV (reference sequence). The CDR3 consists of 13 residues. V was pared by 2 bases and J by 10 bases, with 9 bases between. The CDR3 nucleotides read TGTGCCAGCAGTTTAGGGCACCCCTCACCCCTCCACTTT. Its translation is CASSLGHPSPLHF.

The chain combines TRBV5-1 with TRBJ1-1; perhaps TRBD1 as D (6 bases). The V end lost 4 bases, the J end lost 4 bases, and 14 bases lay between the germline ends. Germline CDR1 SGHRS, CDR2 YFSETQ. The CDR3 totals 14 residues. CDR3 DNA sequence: TGCGCCAGCAGCCCGGACGGGACAATCACTGAAGCTTTCTTT. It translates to CASSPDGTITEAFF.